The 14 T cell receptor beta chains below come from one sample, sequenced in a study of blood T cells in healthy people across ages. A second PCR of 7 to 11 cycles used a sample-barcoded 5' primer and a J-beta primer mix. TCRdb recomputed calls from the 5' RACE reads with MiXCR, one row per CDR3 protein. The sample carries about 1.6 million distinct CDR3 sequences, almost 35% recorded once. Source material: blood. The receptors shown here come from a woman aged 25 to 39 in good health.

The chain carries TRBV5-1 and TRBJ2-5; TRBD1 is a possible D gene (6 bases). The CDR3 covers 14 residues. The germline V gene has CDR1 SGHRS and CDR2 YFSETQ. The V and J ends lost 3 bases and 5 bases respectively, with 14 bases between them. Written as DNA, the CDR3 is TGCGCCAGCAGCTCACCCAGGGGTACGGAGACCCAGTACTTC. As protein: CASSSPRGTETQYF.

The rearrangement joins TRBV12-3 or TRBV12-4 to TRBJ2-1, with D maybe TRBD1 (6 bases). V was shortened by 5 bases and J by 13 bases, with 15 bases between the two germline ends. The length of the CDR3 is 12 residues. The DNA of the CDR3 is TGTGCCAGCAGTCAACAACAGGGTCTACAGTTCTTC. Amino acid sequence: CASSQQQGLQFF.

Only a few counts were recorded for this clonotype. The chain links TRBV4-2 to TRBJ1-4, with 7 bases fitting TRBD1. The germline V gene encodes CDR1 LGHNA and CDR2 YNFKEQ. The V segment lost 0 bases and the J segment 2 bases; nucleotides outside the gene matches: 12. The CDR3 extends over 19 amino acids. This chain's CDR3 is CASSQDPDRVQGTNEKLFF. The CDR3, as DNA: TGTGCCAGCAGCCAAGATCCAGATCGGGTACAGGGGACTAATGAAAAACTGTTTTTT.

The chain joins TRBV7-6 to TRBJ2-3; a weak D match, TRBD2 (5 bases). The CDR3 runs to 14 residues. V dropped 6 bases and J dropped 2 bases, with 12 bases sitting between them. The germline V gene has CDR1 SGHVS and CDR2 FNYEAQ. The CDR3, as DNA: TGTGCCAGCAGGCGAGGGCTAACCACAGATACGCAGTATTTT. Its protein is CASRRGLTTDTQYF.

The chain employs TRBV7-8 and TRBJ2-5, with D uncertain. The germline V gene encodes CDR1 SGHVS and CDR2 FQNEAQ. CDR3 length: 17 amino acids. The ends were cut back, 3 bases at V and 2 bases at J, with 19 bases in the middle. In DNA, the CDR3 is TGTGCCAGCAGCTTCCCCTCCTTCGCGGAGCCTCAAGAGACCCAGTACTTC. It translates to CASSFPSFAEPQETQYF.

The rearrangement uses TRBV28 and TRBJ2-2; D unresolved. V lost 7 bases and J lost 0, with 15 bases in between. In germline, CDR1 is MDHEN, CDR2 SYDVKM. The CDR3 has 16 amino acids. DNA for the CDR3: TGTGCCAGCACCCCTGGCGGATTCGCGAACACCGGGGAGCTGTTTTTT. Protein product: CASTPGGFANTGELFF.

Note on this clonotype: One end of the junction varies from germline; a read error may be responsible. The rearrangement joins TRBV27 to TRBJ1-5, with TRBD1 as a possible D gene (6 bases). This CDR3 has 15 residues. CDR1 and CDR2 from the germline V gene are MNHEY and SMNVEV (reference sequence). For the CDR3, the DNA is TGCGCCAGCAGACCCCGAGGGGGGTGGAATCAGCCCCAGCATTTT. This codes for CASRPRGGWNQPQHF.

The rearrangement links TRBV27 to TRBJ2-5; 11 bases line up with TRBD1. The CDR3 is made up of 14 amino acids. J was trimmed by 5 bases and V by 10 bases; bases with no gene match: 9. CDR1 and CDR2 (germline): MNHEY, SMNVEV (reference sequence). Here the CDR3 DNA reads TGTGCCACGTCCGGGACAGGGGGAAGGGAGACCCAGTACTTC. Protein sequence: CATSGTGGRETQYF.

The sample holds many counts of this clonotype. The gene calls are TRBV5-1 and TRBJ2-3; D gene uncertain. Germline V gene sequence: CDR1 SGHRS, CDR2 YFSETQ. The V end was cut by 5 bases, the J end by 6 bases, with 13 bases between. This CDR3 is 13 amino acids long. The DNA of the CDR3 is TGCGCCAGCAGGGACCCCCCAACGGATACGCAGTATTTT. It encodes CASRDPPTDTQYF. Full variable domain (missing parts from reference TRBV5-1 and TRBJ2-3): KAGVTQTPRYLIKTRGQQVTLSCSPISGHRSVSWYQQTPGQGLQFLFEYFSETQRNKGNFPGRFSGRQFSNSRSEMNVSTLELGDSALYLCASRDPPTDTQYFGPGTRLTVL.

Here the CDR3 reads CASRVAGGVYNEQFF. As DNA, the CDR3 is TGCGCCAGCAGAGTGGCGGGGGGGGTCTACAATGAGCAGTTCTTC. The V and J genes are TRBV5-1 and TRBJ2-1; 9 nucleotides align to TRBD2. Trimming cost V 5 bases and J 3 bases; bases outside gene matches: 6. Germline CDR1 is SGHRS and CDR2 is YFSETQ. This CDR3 region has 15 residues.

This CDR3 is CSVLLWQGKGETQYF. CDR3 DNA: TGCAGTGTCCTACTTTGGCAGGGCAAGGGAGAGACCCAGTACTTC. V is TRBV20-1 and J is TRBJ2-5, with D tentatively TRBD1 (5 bases). The CDR3 sequence is 15 residues long. Germline loops: CDR1 DFQATT, CDR2 SNEGSKA (reference sequence). The V end lost 7 bases, the J end lost 4 bases, and 22 bases lay between the germline ends.

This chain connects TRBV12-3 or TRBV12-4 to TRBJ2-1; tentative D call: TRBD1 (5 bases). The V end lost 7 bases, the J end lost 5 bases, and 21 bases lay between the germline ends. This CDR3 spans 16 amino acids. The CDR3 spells CASISRRGLGDNEQFF. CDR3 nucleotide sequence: TGTGCCAGCATCTCCCGAAGGGGTCTTGGGGACAATGAGCAGTTCTTC.

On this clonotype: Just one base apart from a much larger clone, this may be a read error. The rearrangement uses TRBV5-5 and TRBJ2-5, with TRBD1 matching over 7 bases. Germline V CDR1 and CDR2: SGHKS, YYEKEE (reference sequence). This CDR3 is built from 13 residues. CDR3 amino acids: CASSLQGYETRYF. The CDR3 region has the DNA TGTGCCAGCAGCTTACAGGGGTATGAGACCCGGTACTTC.

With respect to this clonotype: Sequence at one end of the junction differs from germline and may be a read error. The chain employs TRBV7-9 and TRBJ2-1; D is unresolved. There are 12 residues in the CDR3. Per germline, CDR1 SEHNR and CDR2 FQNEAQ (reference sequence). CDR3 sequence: CTSAPLPNEQFF. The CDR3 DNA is TGTACCAGCGCCCCGTTGCCTAATGAGCAGTTCTTC.